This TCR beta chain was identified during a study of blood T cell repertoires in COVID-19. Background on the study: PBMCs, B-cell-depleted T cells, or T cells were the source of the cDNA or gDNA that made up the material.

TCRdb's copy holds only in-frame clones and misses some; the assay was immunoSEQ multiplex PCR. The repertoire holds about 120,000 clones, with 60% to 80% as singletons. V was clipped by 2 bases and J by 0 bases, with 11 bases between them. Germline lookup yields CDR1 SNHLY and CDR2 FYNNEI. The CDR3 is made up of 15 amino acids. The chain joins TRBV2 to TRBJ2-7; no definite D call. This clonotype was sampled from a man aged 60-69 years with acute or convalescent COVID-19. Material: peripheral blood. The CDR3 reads CASSEQVLSSYEQYF. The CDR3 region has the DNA TGTGCCAGCAGTGAACAGGTACTTAGCTCCTACGAGCAGTACTTC.